The T cell receptor beta chain under discussion was sequenced for a study of shared clonotypes between healthy human individuals. Sequencing was performed with immunoSEQ multiplex PCR; in TCRdb, only in-frame clones are kept and a portion is missing. The sample holds some 2,500,000 clones, 85% to 95% seen once. Germline V gene lookup returns CDR1 SGHNT and CDR2 YENEEA. The CDR3 is made up of 14 amino acids. Trimming removed 1 base at V and 5 bases at J, with 11 bases between. V and J are TRBV11-3 and TRBJ1-1; no firm D call. The specimen sequenced was naive CD4+ T cells from PBMCs. This sample's subset: CD45RA+ positively selected. The sequence was obtained from a man aged 18-30 years in good health. Some clones in this sample may be carry-over from other donors' samples. CDR3 in DNA: TGTGCCAGCAGCTTAGGTGGGCAAGAGACTGAAGCTTTCTTT. Protein: CASSLGGQETEAFF.